This T cell receptor (beta chain) originates from a study of blood T cell repertoires in COVID-19. Participant age was about 18 to 95 years, and participants resided in roughly 25 US areas. Categorization into cohorts depended on clinical history that participants reported. What the recovered Cohort 3 donors had was two negative PCRs, clearance, or symptom resolution. In the authors' workflow: Amplification of reference gene primers provided the estimated nucleated cell counts. The data were produced by immunoSEQ multiplex PCR, yet TCRdb's version contains in-frame clones alone and is incomplete. The DNA was the basis for D and trimming; V, J and clone size are from that table. The top ten clones hold roughly 5.2% of a sample with roughly 330,000 clones, more than 75% of them seen once. V lost 5 bases and J 4 bases, leaving 17 bases between the germline ends. Germline-derived CDR1 and CDR2 are MNHEY and SVGEGT. The CDR3 has 15 residues.

Material for sequencing was PBMCs or T cells enriched from blood (not recorded which). The V call is TRBV6-2 or TRBV6-3, the J call TRBJ1-2; D unclear. This receptor was identified in a young woman who had recovered from COVID-19. CDR3 coding DNA: TGTGCCAGCAGTGCATCAAGAGACGGGATCTATGGCTACACCTTC. Amino acids: CASSASRDGIYGYTF.